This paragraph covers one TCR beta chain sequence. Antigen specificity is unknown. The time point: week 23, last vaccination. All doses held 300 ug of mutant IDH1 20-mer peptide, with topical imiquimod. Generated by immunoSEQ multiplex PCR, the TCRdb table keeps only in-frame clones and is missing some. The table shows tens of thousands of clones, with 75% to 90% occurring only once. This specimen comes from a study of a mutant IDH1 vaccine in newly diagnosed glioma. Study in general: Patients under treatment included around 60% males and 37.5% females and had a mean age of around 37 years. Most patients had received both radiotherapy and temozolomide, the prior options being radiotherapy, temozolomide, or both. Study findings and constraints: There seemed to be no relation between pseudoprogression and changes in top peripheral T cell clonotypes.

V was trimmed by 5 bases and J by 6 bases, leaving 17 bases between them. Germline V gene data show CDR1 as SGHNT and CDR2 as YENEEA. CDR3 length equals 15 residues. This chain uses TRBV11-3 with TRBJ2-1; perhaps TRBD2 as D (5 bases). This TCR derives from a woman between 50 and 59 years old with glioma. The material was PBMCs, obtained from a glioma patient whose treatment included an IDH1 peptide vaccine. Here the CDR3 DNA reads TGTGCCAGCAGCCCCTCGGGGAGCGATGGCAATGAGCAGTTCTTC. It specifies CASSPSGSDGNEQFF.